This TCR beta chain was sequenced in a study of OX40 agonist ivuxolimab in advanced cancers. Study-level information: Dosing consisted of intravenous ivuxolimab at 0.01 to 10 mg/kg every 2 weeks.

Repertoires were generated with immunoSEQ multiplex PCR, while TCRdb's copy carries only in-frame clones and drops some. In the table there are about 38,000 clones, 65% to 85% of which are singletons. This clone showed up just a few times. CDR3 length: 15 amino acids. V lost 5 bases to trimming and J lost 0 bases; unmatched junction nucleotides: 4. The germline V gene has CDR1 SEHNR and CDR2 FQNEAQ (reference sequence). The specimen comprised CD4+ or CD8+ T cells sorted from blood, sampled in a trial of the OX40 agonist ivuxolimab. The TCR sequence derives from an adult with an advanced solid tumor such as melanoma, head and neck, liver or kidney cancer. The gene calls are TRBV7-9 and TRBJ2-7, with TRBD2 matching over 10 bases. CDR3 bases: TGTGCCAGCAGCGGGACTAGCGCCTACTCCTACGAGCAGTACTTC. Translated: CASSGTSAYSYEQYF.